This TCR beta chain was identified in a study of T cell responses to AZD1222 COVID-19 vaccine. Study-level results: Baseline seropositives among AZD1222 recipients totaled only six or seven. Repertoires were sampled only after the peak T cell response. Donors skewed white British and female; clonal diversity was possibly underestimated.

For this clone: As yet, its antigen is unknown.

The CDR3 contains 12 residues. Per the germline V gene, CDR1 is DFQATT and CDR2 is SNEGSKA (reference sequence). V dropped 3 bases and J dropped 5; count of bases not matched to a gene: 4. Timing groups of about 4 and about 12 weeks for second doses were pooled. The method was immunoSEQ multiplex PCR; TCRdb's version includes in-frame clones alone and lacks a portion of them. The table includes approximately 150,000 clones, approximately 93% detected once. The receptor was derived from an adult who received the AZD1222 COVID-19 vaccine. Sequenced here: peripheral blood, sampled 28 days after the second AZD1222 dose. The genes are TRBV20-1 and TRBJ2-7, with TRBD2 matching 7 bases. CDR3 DNA sequence: TGCAGTGCTAGTTTCCGGGGGGACGAGCAGTACTTC. This translates into CSASFRGDEQYF.